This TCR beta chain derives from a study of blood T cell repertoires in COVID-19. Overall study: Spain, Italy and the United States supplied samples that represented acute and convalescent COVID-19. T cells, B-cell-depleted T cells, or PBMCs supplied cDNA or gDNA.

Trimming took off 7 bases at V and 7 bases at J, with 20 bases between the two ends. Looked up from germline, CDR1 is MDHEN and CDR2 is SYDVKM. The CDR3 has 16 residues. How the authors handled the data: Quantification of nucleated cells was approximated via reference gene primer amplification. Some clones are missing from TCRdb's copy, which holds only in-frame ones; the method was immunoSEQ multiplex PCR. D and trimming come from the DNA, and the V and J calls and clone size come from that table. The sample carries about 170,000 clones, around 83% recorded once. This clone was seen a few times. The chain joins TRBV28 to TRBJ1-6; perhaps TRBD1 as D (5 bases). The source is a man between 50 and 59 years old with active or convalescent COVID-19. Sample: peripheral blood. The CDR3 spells CASTNRWGFGNSPLHF. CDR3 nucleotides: TGTGCCAGCACCAACAGGTGGGGATTTGGCAATTCACCCCTCCACTTT.